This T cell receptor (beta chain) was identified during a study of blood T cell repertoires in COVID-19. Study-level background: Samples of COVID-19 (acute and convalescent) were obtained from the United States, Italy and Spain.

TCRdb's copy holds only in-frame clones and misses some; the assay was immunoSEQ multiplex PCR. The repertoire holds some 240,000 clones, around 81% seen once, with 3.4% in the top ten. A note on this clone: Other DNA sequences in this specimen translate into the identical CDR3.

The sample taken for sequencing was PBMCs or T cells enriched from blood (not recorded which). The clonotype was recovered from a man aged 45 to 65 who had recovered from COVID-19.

CDR3 amino acids: CASSLDRGHSPLHF. The CDR3 coding sequence is TGCGCCAGCAGCTTGGACAGGGGGCATTCACCCCTCCACTTT. The chain is built from TRBV5-1 and TRBJ1-6; the match to TRBD1 covers 9 bases. Germline lookup yields CDR1 SGHRS and CDR2 YFSETQ. This CDR3 region has 14 residues. With 0 bases clipped from V and 8 bases from J, the junction kept 0 bases outside the gene matches.